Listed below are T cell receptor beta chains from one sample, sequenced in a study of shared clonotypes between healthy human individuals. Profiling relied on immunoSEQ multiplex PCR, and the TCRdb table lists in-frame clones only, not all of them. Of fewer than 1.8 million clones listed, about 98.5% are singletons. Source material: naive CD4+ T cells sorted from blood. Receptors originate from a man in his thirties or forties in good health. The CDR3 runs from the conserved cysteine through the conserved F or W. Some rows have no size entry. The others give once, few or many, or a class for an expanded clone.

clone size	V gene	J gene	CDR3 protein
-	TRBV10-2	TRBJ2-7	CASSESGGSGYEQYF
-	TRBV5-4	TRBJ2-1	CASSSQGEYNEQFF
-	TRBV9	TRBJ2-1	CASSPRGTSGRKEQFF
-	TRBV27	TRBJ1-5	CASSAAGQGANQPQHF
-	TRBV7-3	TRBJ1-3	CASSLDSSGNTIYF
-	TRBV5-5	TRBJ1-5	CASSLGSLDQPQHF
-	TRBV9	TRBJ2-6	CASSADRVSGANVLTF
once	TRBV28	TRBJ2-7	CASSPAGWTGGPDEQYF
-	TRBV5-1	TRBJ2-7	CASSLGTQGFYEQYF
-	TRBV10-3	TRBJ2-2	CAITPRPGQGADTGELFF
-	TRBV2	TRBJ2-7	CASSEAGIAGASEQYF
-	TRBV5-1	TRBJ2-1	CASRSTSGVSYNEQFF
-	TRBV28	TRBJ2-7	CASSSPSGTGGYEQYF
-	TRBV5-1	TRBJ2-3	CASSLAAGEADTQYF
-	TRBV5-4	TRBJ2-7	CASSRGTSSEQYF
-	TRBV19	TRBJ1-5	CASRRDRVNQPQHF
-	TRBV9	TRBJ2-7	CASTPGLAPPLREQYF
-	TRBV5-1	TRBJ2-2	CASSLLQANTGELFF
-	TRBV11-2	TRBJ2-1	CASSPLLAANEQFF
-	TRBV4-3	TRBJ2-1	CASSQDRDRYYNEQFF
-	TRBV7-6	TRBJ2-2	CASGTGNTGELFF
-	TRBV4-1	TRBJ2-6	CASSLTENGANVLTF
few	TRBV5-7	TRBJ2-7	CASSSLTGSYEQYF
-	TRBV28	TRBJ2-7	CASNPSLGATYEQYF
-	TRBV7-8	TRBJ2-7	CASSFDRVAGEQYF
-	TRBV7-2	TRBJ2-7	CASSTDSLSHEQYF
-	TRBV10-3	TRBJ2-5	CAISLATGGLKETQYF
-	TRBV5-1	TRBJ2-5	CASSVDTWETQYF
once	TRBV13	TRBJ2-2	CASRGGAGEDTGELFF
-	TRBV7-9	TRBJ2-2	CASSFPQAGELFF
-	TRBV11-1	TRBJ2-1	CASSRLGQGSSYNEQFF
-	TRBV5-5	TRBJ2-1	CASSLGKGEQFF
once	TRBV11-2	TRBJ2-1	CASSLTRGNNEQFF
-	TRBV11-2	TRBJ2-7	CASSSLRGGTSAYYEQYF
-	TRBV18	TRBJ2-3	CASSPIGLAGRSTDTQYF
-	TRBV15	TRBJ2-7	CATSKNWGLAGPYEQYF
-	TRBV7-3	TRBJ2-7	CASSPKGEKIYEQYF
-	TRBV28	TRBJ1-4	CASSLAGQANEKLFF
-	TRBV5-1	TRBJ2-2	CASSFNSGSFSTGELFF
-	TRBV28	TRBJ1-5	CASSPLGGTNQPQHF
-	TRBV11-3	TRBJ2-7	CASSRRGGSYEQYF
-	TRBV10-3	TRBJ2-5	CAINTGGTQETQYF
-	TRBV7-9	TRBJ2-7	CASSPRTPYEQYF
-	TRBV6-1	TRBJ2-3	CASNTRTGSTDTQYF
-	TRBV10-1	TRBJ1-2	CASSESQGYGYTF
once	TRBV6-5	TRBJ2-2	CASSYTNTGELFF
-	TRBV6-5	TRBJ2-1	CASRGLAGGVEQFF
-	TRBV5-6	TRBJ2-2	CASSRNGREYGGELFF
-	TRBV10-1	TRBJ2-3	CASSDRRTDTQYF
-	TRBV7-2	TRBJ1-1	CASSLERMNTEAFF
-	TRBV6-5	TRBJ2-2	CASSIPHTGELFF
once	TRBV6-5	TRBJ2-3	CASSVGSTDTQYF
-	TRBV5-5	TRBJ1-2	CASSLGTVNGYTF
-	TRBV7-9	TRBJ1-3	CASSQMRSAGNTIYF
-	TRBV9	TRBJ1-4	CASSGGRLGEKLFF